This T cell receptor beta chain was recovered during a study of cytomegalovirus exposure and HLA in healthy donors. Study results and limitations: Analyses of presence/absence relied on an assumption of roughly uniform sequencing depth across donors. TCR beta chain V- and J-gene trimming was linked, in a later analysis, to a missense variant in DCLRE1C.

PCR primers comprised 60 Vbeta and 13 Jbeta primers. Measured with immunoSEQ multiplex PCR; TCRdb has only the in-frame clones, and not every one. This table has about 250,000 clones, 80% appearing once. Germline CDR1 MGHRA, CDR2 YSYEKL. The CDR3 totals 17 residues. V was cut by 5 bases and J by 1 base, with 17 bases left in between. Remarks on this clone: Its matching antigen is unknown.

Sequenced sample: PBMCs. The receptor comes from a girl aged 2-10 years in good health and CMV-seronegative. The chain links TRBV4-1 to TRBJ1-4; the D gene is possibly TRBD1 (6 bases). The CDR3 loop reads CASSIRGGGLTNEKLFF. CDR3 sequence (DNA): TGCGCCAGCAGCATTAGAGGGGGTGGGTTAACTAATGAAAAACTGTTTTTT.